This paragraph covers one TCR beta chain sequence. The table came from immunoSEQ multiplex PCR; TCRdb's copy has only in-frame clones and leaves some out. The table records tens of thousands of clones, nearly 85% of them present only once. CDR3 length equals 14 residues. The V end was cut by 1 base, the J end by 1 base, with 8 bases between. The V gene's germline CDR1 is SGHRS and CDR2 YFSETQ. These data belong to a study of OX40 agonist ivuxolimab in advanced cancers. This specimen consisted of CD4+ or CD8+ T cells sorted from blood, obtained in a trial of the OX40 agonist ivuxolimab. This chain uses TRBV5-1 with TRBJ1-1; no firm D call. The source is an adult with an advanced solid tumor such as melanoma, head and neck, liver or kidney cancer. This CDR3 is CASSLSVGNTEAFF. The CDR3 bases are TGCGCCAGCAGCTTGTCAGTGGGGAACACTGAAGCTTTCTTT.